Listed below are T cell receptor beta chains from one sample, sequenced in a study of response to subunit inactivated influenza vaccine. TCRdb re-analysed the RT-PCR reads in MiXCR, keeping a single row per CDR3 protein. The sample carries 150,000 to 200,000 distinct CDR3 sequences, less than 15% recorded once. These records were also assigned to another study, of T cells expressing NK-cell markers.

Specimen: CD8+ T cells sorted from PBMCs, collected approximately 12 days after vaccination. The receptors derive from a man in his fifties who received an inactivated influenza vaccine. Each CDR3 is given without its conserved first and last residue. Not all rows give a size; the values are once, few, many and, for expanded clones, a class.

clone_size: NA
v_call: TRBV9
cdr3_length: 13
cdr3_aa: ASSGPGPANEKLF

clone_size: NA
v_call: TRBV29-1
cdr3_length: 10
cdr3_aa: SVEVVGGEQY

clone_size: many
v_call: TRBV7-9
cdr3_length: 11
cdr3_aa: ASSLDSLEGQY

clone_size: NA
v_call: TRBV29-1
cdr3_length: 8
cdr3_aa: SVLVYEQF

clone_size: NA
v_call: TRBV6-2/TRBV6-3
cdr3_length: 12
cdr3_aa: ASSYSRGGGEQY

clone_size: few
v_call: TRBV7-9
cdr3_length: 14
cdr3_aa: ASSHRDRGSYNEQF

clone_size: many
v_call: TRBV6-1
cdr3_length: 13
cdr3_aa: ASSPTPGNTGELF

clone_size: few
v_call: TRBV5-1
cdr3_length: 13
cdr3_aa: ASSSRTGVNTEAF

clone_size: few
v_call: TRBV4-3
cdr3_length: 13
cdr3_aa: ASSQASGSYNEQF

clone_size: few
v_call: TRBV6-5
cdr3_length: 17
cdr3_aa: ASSYSISDRSKGTDTQY

clone_size: few
v_call: TRBV27
cdr3_length: 13
cdr3_aa: ASSLAGSSYYEQY

clone_size: few
v_call: TRBV5-1
cdr3_length: 13
cdr3_aa: ASSAGQGFTDTQY

clone_size: few
v_call: TRBV20-1
cdr3_length: 13
cdr3_aa: SARELTGNSYEQY

clone_size: many
v_call: TRBV20-1
cdr3_length: 11
cdr3_aa: SARSDRDYEQY

clone_size: few
v_call: TRBV27
cdr3_length: 11
cdr3_aa: ASSLPIGGTQY

clone_size: NA
v_call: TRBV28
cdr3_length: 14
cdr3_aa: ASSQGMGEIQETQY

clone_size: many
v_call: TRBV29-1
cdr3_length: 15
cdr3_aa: SVEDPGTTRPGTEAF

clone_size: NA
v_call: TRBV6-2/TRBV6-3
cdr3_length: 13
cdr3_aa: ASSYRLTFTDTQY

clone_size: few
v_call: TRBV27
cdr3_length: 12
cdr3_aa: ASSPGGPWNEQY

clone_size: few
v_call: TRBV21-1
cdr3_length: 14
cdr3_aa: ASRDGGDQPSNEQF

clone_size: few
v_call: TRBV9
cdr3_length: 12
cdr3_aa: ASSVGTSVYEQY

clone_size: NA
v_call: TRBV6-5
cdr3_length: 10
cdr3_aa: ASNSHTGELF

clone_size: NA
v_call: TRBV11-2
cdr3_length: 12
cdr3_aa: ASSLKRGGYEQY

clone_size: few
v_call: TRBV20-1
cdr3_length: 13
cdr3_aa: SYRHEALPPDTQY

clone_size: NA
v_call: TRBV5-6
cdr3_length: 13
cdr3_aa: ASSLWGAGYNEQF

clone_size: NA
v_call: TRBV4-1
cdr3_length: 11
cdr3_aa: ASSQRATYEQY

clone_size: few
v_call: TRBV6-5
cdr3_length: 12
cdr3_aa: ASSYSEAYQPQH

clone_size: NA
v_call: TRBV6-5
cdr3_length: 9
cdr3_aa: ASTLGQEAF

clone_size: NA
v_call: TRBV11-2
cdr3_length: 13
cdr3_aa: ASSPRTGLGTEAF

clone_size: NA
v_call: TRBV12-3/TRBV12-4
cdr3_length: 14
cdr3_aa: ASSYSAGQVYNEQF

clone_size: NA
v_call: TRBV25-1
cdr3_length: 14
cdr3_aa: ASSGWQGAGEETQY

clone_size: few
v_call: TRBV20-1
cdr3_length: 11
cdr3_aa: SASALASYEQY

clone_size: NA
v_call: TRBV4-2
cdr3_length: 12
cdr3_aa: ASSQDRGNSPLH

clone_size: NA
v_call: TRBV6-5
cdr3_length: 13
cdr3_aa: ASSYRPRGFYEQY

clone_size: NA
v_call: TRBV4-3
cdr3_length: 15
cdr3_aa: ASSQDLRTLAKNIQY

clone_size: NA
v_call: TRBV19
cdr3_length: 10
cdr3_aa: ASRNGFDEQF

clone_size: few
v_call: TRBV10-1
cdr3_length: 13
cdr3_aa: ASSVKGLLYNEQF

clone_size: many
v_call: TRBV7-9
cdr3_length: 13
cdr3_aa: ASSLTQLKNNEQF

clone_size: few
v_call: TRBV20-1
cdr3_length: 13
cdr3_aa: SARDSGRPHNEQF

clone_size: few
v_call: TRBV20-1
cdr3_length: 12
cdr3_aa: SARGTSFYNEQF

clone_size: NA
v_call: TRBV11-3
cdr3_length: 11
cdr3_aa: ASSQTGYTEAF

clone_size: few
v_call: TRBV6-2/TRBV6-3
cdr3_length: 12
cdr3_aa: ASTLAGAYNEQF

clone_size: few
v_call: TRBV7-8
cdr3_length: 14
cdr3_aa: ASSLRVSRVDYEQY

clone_size: many
v_call: TRBV20-1
cdr3_length: 12
cdr3_aa: SAPTGEWDYGYT

clone_size: few
v_call: TRBV2
cdr3_length: 11
cdr3_aa: ASSDWSAYEQY

clone_size: few
v_call: TRBV15
cdr3_length: 11
cdr3_aa: ATSRALQDTIY

clone_size: few
v_call: TRBV20-1
cdr3_length: 12
cdr3_aa: SAILGRGAYEQY

clone_size: many
v_call: TRBV4-1
cdr3_length: 12
cdr3_aa: ASSLGPSTDTQY

clone_size: NA
v_call: TRBV6-1
cdr3_length: 15
cdr3_aa: ASRQTLGGYSSYEQY

clone_size: few
v_call: TRBV4-2
cdr3_length: 13
cdr3_aa: ASSHHQRGDYEQY